This TCR beta chain was recorded in a study of blood T cell repertoires in COVID-19. Some clones are missing from TCRdb's copy, which holds only in-frame ones; the method was immunoSEQ multiplex PCR. The table lists roughly 190,000 clones, roughly 86% of them singletons. CDR3 length: 14 amino acids. The V end lost 0 bases, the J end lost 10 bases, and 14 bases lay between the germline ends. Germline CDR1 and CDR2: KGHDR and SFDVKD. This chain joins TRBV24-1 and TRBJ1-2; perhaps TRBD1 as D (5 bases). This clonotype was sampled from a woman over 75 in a cohort sampled during active or convalescent COVID-19. Sequencing used peripheral blood. The CDR3 region is CATSDLNRPRDYTF. The DNA of the CDR3 is TGTGCCACCAGTGATTTGAACAGGCCGCGGGACTACACCTTC.